This T cell receptor (beta chain) derives from a study of blood T cell repertoires in COVID-19. Per the authors' pipeline: The assay estimated nucleated cells by amplifying reference gene primers. Libraries were prepared by immunoSEQ multiplex PCR; TCRdb keeps only in-frame clonotypes and omits some of them. The V and J calls and the clone size are those of that table, but D and trimming were determined from the DNA. The sample carries about 240,000 clones, 83% recorded once. This CDR3 spans 13 amino acids. Trimming stripped 2 bases from V and 2 bases from J, with 6 bases between. The V gene's germline CDR1 is LNHDA and CDR2 SQIVND (reference sequence). Participants in the exposed group had met a COVID-19 case in the 2 weeks before joining the study.

This chain connects TRBV19 to TRBJ1-2; TRBD1 is a possible D gene (5 bases). Sequenced sample: PBMCs or T cells enriched from blood (not recorded which). The TCR was taken from a middle-aged woman who had been exposed to COVID-19. CDR3 amino acids: CASSITGNYGYTF. The CDR3, as DNA: TGTGCCAGTAGTATAACAGGAAACTATGGCTACACCTTC.